This T cell receptor beta chain is drawn from a study of blood T cell repertoires in COVID-19. Study information: The United States, Italy and Spain were the sources of the acute and convalescent COVID-19 samples. Sources were T cells, B-cell-depleted T cells, or PBMCs; the material itself was cDNA or gDNA.

V lost 2 bases and J lost 6; bases outside the gene matches: 4. Germline V lookup: CDR1 MNHEY, CDR2 SMNVEV (reference sequence). The CDR3 is made up of 15 amino acids. Authors' methods: Cell counts per sample came from amplifying reference gene primers. This table comes from immunoSEQ multiplex PCR, and its TCRdb copy is limited to in-frame clones, with some not included. The D gene and trimming were derived from the DNA, and the V and J assignments and clone size from that table. Of some 71,000 clones in the sample, 81% are singletons; the top ten hold approximately 0.83%. The chain joins TRBV27 to TRBJ2-1; 10 bases are shared with TRBD1. The sample taken for sequencing was peripheral blood. This receptor was obtained from an older woman with acute or convalescent COVID-19. The CDR3 is CASSLRGQGVNEQFF. Written as DNA, the CDR3 is TGTGCCAGCAGTTTAAGAGGACAGGGGGTCAATGAGCAGTTCTTC.